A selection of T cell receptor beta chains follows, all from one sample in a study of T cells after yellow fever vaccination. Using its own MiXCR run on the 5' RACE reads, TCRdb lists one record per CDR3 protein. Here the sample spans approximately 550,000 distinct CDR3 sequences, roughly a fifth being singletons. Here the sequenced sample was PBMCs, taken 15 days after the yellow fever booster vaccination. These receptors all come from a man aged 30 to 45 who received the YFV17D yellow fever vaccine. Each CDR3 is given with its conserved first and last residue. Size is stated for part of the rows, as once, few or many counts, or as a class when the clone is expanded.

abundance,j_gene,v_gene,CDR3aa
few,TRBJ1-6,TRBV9,CASSVRDRQNSPLHF
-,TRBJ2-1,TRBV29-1,CSVVGLAGGGYEQFF
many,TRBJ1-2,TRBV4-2,CASSQDSNYGYTF
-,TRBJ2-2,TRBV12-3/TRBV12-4,CASGLAGGDTGELFF
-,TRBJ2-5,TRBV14,CASSQGGRLAGGRVTQYF
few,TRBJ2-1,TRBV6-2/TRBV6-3,CASSLTSARESSYNEQFF
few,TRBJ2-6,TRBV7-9,CASAAWGANVLTF
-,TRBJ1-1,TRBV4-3,CASSQEGGGQVEAFF
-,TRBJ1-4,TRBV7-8,CASSLGWNEKLFF
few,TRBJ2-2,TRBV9,CASSAWTGGTNTGELFF
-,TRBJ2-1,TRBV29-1,CSVVGSLRNEQFF
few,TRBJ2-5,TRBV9,CASSVSQKGETQYF
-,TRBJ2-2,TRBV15,CATSMELAGVGELFF
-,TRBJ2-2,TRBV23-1,CAKFLRGTDRTGELFF
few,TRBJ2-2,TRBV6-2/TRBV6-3,CASIPGGKAGELFF
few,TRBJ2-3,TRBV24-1,CATSDPGTPTDTQYF
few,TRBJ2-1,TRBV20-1,CSAISLRTGGYNEQFF
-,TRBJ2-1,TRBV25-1,CASSLSTGSEQFF
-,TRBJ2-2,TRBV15,CATSRGGLWELFF
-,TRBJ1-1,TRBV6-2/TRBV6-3,CASTTNTEAFF
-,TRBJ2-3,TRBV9,CASSVATSRDTQYF
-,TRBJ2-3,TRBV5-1,CASSFQLAGVADTQYF
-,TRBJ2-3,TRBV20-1,CSATPLQGFTDTQYF
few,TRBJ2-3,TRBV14,CASSHGIPSHYTQYF
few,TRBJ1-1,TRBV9,CASSVASGAWTEAFF
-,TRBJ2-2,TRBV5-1,CASSLGDATGELFF
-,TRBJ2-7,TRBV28,CASSLLSGRLKYEQYF
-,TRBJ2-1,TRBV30,CAWKAGGLREQFF
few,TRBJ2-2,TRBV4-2,CASSQDRAANTGELFF
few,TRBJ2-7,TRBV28,CASTPGQGYSYEQYF
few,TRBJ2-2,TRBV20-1,CSAGPGAGGMLFF
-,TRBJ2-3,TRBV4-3,CASSQDATQAVYF
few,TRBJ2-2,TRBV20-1,CSARGEGELFF
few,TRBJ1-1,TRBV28,CASSHDRVTEAFF
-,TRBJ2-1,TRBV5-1,CASTEFGWDEQFF
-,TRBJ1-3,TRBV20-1,CSALHNSGNTIYF
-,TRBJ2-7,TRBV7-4,CASSLDADYEQYF
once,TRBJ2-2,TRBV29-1,CSVRRTGGTGELFF
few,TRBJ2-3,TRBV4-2,CASSQDGPDTQYF
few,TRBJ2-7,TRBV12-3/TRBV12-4,CASSSRGAGEQYF
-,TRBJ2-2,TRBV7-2,CASSLEASGRELFF
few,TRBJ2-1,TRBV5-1,CASSFNTGVGNEQFF
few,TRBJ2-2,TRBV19,CASSARVRVAGELFF
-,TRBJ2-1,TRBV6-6,CASSYATENEQFF
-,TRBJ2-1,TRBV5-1,CASSLNSGYNEQFF
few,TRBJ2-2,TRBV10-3,CAIKSAPSQRGSNTGELFF
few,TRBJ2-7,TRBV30,CAWSRFNSGGGQYF